Reported below is one T cell receptor (beta chain). CDR1 and CDR2 (germline): SGHNT, YYREEE (reference sequence). This CDR3 contains 14 residues. The V segment lost 4 bases and the J segment 7 bases; nucleotides outside the gene matches: 11. The sample comes from a study of blood T cell repertoires in COVID-19. This table comes from immunoSEQ multiplex PCR, and its TCRdb copy is limited to in-frame clones, with some not included. The sample holds 220,000 or so clones, 80% to 90% seen once. The chain links TRBV5-4 to TRBJ2-7, with TRBD1 identical over 7 bases. The specimen sequenced was peripheral blood. The sequence derives from a woman aged 55-70 years who had recovered from COVID-19. The DNA of the CDR3 is TGTGCCAGCAGCGAGAGCAACAGGGGATGGGAGCAGTACTTC. Its translation: CASSESNRGWEQYF.